A single sample is the source of the 14 T cell receptor beta chains below, sequenced in a study of cytomegalovirus exposure and HLA in healthy donors (dated by TCRdb to about 2017). Libraries were built with the immunoSEQ multiplex PCR assay. For the multiplex PCR, a mixture combining 60 forward primers for TCR Vbeta segments and 13 reverse primers for TCR Jbeta segments was used. Here the immuneACCESS table is served through TCRdb, limited to in-frame sequences with V and J called. Missing clones are a known gap in these copies; in checked studies unresolved V genes cover under half, and the rest lacks a known reason. The sample table contains more than 150,000 clones; only one count was recorded for just under 80% of them. The ten biggest clones cover 4.5% to 7.5% of the sample. The specimen was PBMCs. Receptors originate from a woman aged 25 to 45 in good health and CMV-seropositive.

This clone showed up just once. The chain joins TRBV19 to TRBJ1-1; 7 bases align to TRBD1. V shed 7 bases, J shed 1 base, and the junction held 9 bases outside the gene matches. Germline CDR1 reads LNHDA; CDR2 reads SQIVND (reference sequence). The CDR3 loop spans 15 amino acids. The CDR3, as DNA: TGTGCCAGTATCAATTCCCGGGACAGGAACACTGAAGCTTTCTTT. Translation gives CASINSRDRNTEAFF.

The rearrangement links TRBV28 to TRBJ1-2, with D possibly matching TRBD1 (5 bases). V lost 2 bases and J lost 8, with 18 bases in between. Germline V CDR1 and CDR2: MDHEN, SYDVKM. This CDR3 comprises 15 residues. The CDR3 protein is CASSLQRGILWGYTF. DNA of the CDR3: TGTGCCAGCAGTTTACAGCGGGGGATTTTGTGGGGCTACACCTTC.

The CDR3 reads CASTGGYEQYF. The CDR3 DNA reads TGTGCCAGCACCGGGGGCTACGAGCAGTACTTC. The genes are TRBV7-9 and TRBJ2-7; tentative D call: TRBD2 (6 bases). Germline loops: CDR1 SEHNR, CDR2 FQNEAQ (reference sequence). Trimming took 7 bases from V and 3 from J, leaving 7 bases between them. The CDR3 runs 11 residues. Full variable domain (missing parts from reference TRBV7-9 and TRBJ2-7): DTGVSQNPRHKITKRGQNVTFRCDPISEHNRLYWYRQTLGQGPEFLTYFQNEAQLEKSRLLSDRFSAERPKGSFSTLEIQRTEQGDSAMYLCASTGGYEQYFGPGTRLTVT.

The rearrangement links TRBV7-3 to TRBJ2-2, with TRBD2 matching over 12 bases. Germline loops: CDR1 SGHTA, CDR2 FQGTGA. This CDR3 is 15 amino acids long. With V trimmed by 3 bases and J by 6 bases, 2 bases remained unmatched. The CDR3: CASSLGLAGAGELFF. Here the CDR3 DNA reads TGTGCCAGCAGCTTGGGACTAGCGGGCGCCGGGGAGCTGTTTTTT.

The chain combines TRBV7-2 with TRBJ2-4; 13 bases match TRBD2. Germline V gene data show CDR1 as SGHTA and CDR2 as FQGNSA. The CDR3 contains 15 residues. Unmatched junction bases numbered 2, after V lost 3 bases and J lost 6 bases. As DNA, the CDR3 is TGTGCCAGCAGCTTGGGACTAGCGGGGATAAACATTCAGTACTTC. Its translation is CASSLGLAGINIQYF.

The sample holds a few counts of this clone. This chain connects TRBV7-9 to TRBJ1-1, with 7 bases matching TRBD1. The V gene's germline CDR1 is SEHNR and CDR2 FQNEAQ (reference sequence). This CDR3 is built from 16 residues. V lost 1 base and J lost 0; bases outside the gene matches: 5. CDR3 in amino acids: CASSLGQGRMNTEAFF. The CDR3 nucleotides are TGTGCCAGCAGCTTAGGACAGGGAAGAATGAACACTGAAGCTTTCTTT.

The chain recombines TRBV5-1 with TRBJ2-3, with a possible D match to TRBD2 (5 bases). The V end lost 4 bases, the J end lost 5 bases, and 17 bases lay between the germline ends. The CDR3 spans 15 residues. The germline gives CDR1 SGHRS, CDR2 YFSETQ. The CDR3 bases are TGCGCCAGCAGCCAGGACCGCCGCGGAGGAGATACGCAGTATTTT. Translating it yields CASSQDRRGGDTQYF.

J is TRBJ2-5 and V is TRBV7-8; 9 nucleotides align to TRBD1. From germline, CDR1 is SGHVS and CDR2 FQNEAQ. J gave up 0 bases and V 6 bases, and 5 bases lay outside the gene matches. The CDR3 is made up of 15 amino acids. CDR3 in amino acids: CASRSTGGYQETQYF. CDR3 bases: TGTGCCAGCAGATCGACAGGGGGATACCAAGAGACCCAGTACTTC.

This chain connects TRBV9 to TRBJ1-2; tentative D call: TRBD1 (6 bases). V lost 5 bases, J lost 4 bases, and 18 bases lay in between. Germline loops: CDR1 SGDLS, CDR2 YYNGEE. The CDR3 sequence is 15 residues long. CDR3 in DNA: TGTGCCAGCAGTCTCAACATGGGGGCCGTCTATGGCTACACCTTC. Translated: CASSLNMGAVYGYTF.

The chain uses TRBV7-2 and TRBJ1-6; tentative D call: TRBD1 (6 bases). CDR1 is SGHTA and CDR2 is FQGNSA in the germline V gene. This CDR3 has 14 amino acids. Trimming stripped 5 bases from V and 7 bases from J, with 12 bases between. The CDR3 sequence: CASSRGQLNSPLHF. CDR3 DNA sequence: TGTGCCAGCAGCCGAGGACAGTTAAATTCACCCCTCCACTTT.

The V and J genes are TRBV7-8 and TRBJ1-5; 10 bases map to TRBD1. This CDR3 spans 16 amino acids. J gave up 5 bases and V 5 bases, and 9 bases lay outside the gene matches. CDR1 is SGHVS, CDR2 FQNEAQ, per germline. CDR3 loop: CASSGRQGAAYQPQHF. The CDR3 nucleotides are TGTGCCAGCAGCGGAAGACAGGGGGCCGCCTATCAGCCCCAGCATTTT.

V and J are TRBV21-1 and TRBJ1-2. TRBV21-1 is noted as a pseudogene. This CDR3 comprises 15 residues. DNA of the CDR3: TGTGCCAGCAGCAAAGATCTGGGAGCTAACTATGGCTACACCTTC. Translating it yields CASSKDLGANYGYTF.

The chain carries TRBV18 and TRBJ2-7, with D unresolved. The germline V and J ends were trimmed by 6 bases and 3 bases, with 6 bases remaining between them. CDR3 length: 11 residues. Germline V gene data show CDR1 as KGHSH and CDR2 as LQKENI. As DNA, the CDR3 is TGTGCCAGCTCCCTCAGCTACGAGCAGTACTTC. It is translated as CASSLSYEQYF.

This rearrangement joins TRBV28 to TRBJ2-1, with 12 positions matching TRBD2. J was trimmed by 4 bases and V by 6 bases; bases with no gene match: 7. CDR1 and CDR2 from the germline V gene are MDHEN and SYDVKM. This CDR3 contains 16 residues. The CDR3 region is CASRRGGLAGYNEQFF. CDR3 bases: TGTGCCAGCAGGCGCGGGGGACTAGCGGGTTACAATGAGCAGTTCTTC.